Shown below are 3 T cell receptor beta chains from a single sample sequenced in a study of blood T cell repertoires in COVID-19. Only in-frame clones appear in the TCRdb table, and some are missing; sequencing was by immunoSEQ multiplex PCR. The sample lists more than 95,000 clones, approximately 90% occurring once. The sample consisted of peripheral blood. These receptors were taken from a man in his sixties with acute or convalescent COVID-19.

This clone was detected only a few times. The chain carries TRBV5-1 and TRBJ2-1; D is unclear. Deletions cut 4 bases from V and 0 bases from J, with 5 bases between. Germline V CDR1 and CDR2: SGHRS, YFSETQ. The CDR3 runs to 13 residues. The CDR3 loop reads CASSASSYNEQFF. In DNA, the CDR3 is TGCGCCAGCAGCGCCAGCTCCTACAATGAGCAGTTCTTC.

The chain combines TRBV11-1 with TRBJ2-5; D might be TRBD1 (5 bases). Trimming took off 4 bases at V and 4 bases at J, with 13 bases between the two ends. Germline loops: CDR1 SGHAT, CDR2 FQDESV (reference sequence). The CDR3 is 14 amino acids. CDR3 nucleotide sequence: TGTGCCAGCAGCTCCAGGGAAGCTGGAGAGACCCAGTACTTC. Translated: CASSSREAGETQYF. The full variable domain, completed using reference TRBV11-1 and TRBJ2-5, is EAEVAQSPRYKITEKSQAVAFWCDPISGHATLYWYRQILGQGPELLVQFQDESVVDDSQLPKDRFSAERLKGVDSTLKIQPAELGDSAMYLCASSSREAGETQYFGPGTRLLVL.

V and J are TRBV5-6 and TRBJ1-2; D remains unclear. V shed 3 bases and J shed 3 bases, with 3 bases lying between them. The CDR3 contains 11 residues. Germline V gene data show CDR1 as SGHDT and CDR2 as YYEEEE. The CDR3 DNA reads TGTGCCAGCAGCTCCGACTATGGCTACACCTTC. Protein product: CASSSDYGYTF.